The clone carrying this T cell receptor (beta chain) was seen only a few times. Its antigen is currently unknown. From germline, CDR1 is ENHRY and CDR2 SYGVKD. This CDR3 is built from 13 residues. The V end lost 0 bases, the J end lost 9 bases, and 12 bases lay between the germline ends. PCR was performed using 60 Vbeta and 13 Jbeta primers. Assay: immunoSEQ multiplex PCR; the TCRdb copy retains only in-frame clones and omits some. The data show 150,000 to 200,000 clones, about 73% seen once. This sample is part of a study of cytomegalovirus exposure and HLA in healthy donors. Study results and limitations: Among donors in an Asian-associated ancestry cluster, a later analysis reportedly found fewer N-insertions than the roughly 730-donor mean.

This clonotype was obtained from a woman aged 45 to 65 in good health and CMV-seropositive. The J gene is TRBJ2-7, the V gene TRBV10-3; possible D gene TRBD2, 6 bases. The sample consisted of PBMCs. The CDR3 sequence is CAISESGRGGQYF. The CDR3 DNA is TGTGCCATCAGTGAGTCAGGGCGGGGAGGGCAGTACTTC.